The rows below give T cell receptor beta chains drawn from one sample of a study of blood T cell repertoires in COVID-19. Sequencing was performed with immunoSEQ multiplex PCR; in TCRdb, only in-frame clones are kept and a portion is missing. The data show approximately 170,000 clones, about 83% seen once. The specimen was peripheral blood. Receptor source: a woman at least 80 years old with acute or convalescent COVID-19. Both conserved end residues are part of each CDR3. The D gene is left open where the match is weak. Clone size, where shown, is once, few, many, or a class for clones that have expanded.

abundance	j_gene	v_gene	d_gene	CDR3aa	CDR3nt
-	TRBJ2-5	TRBV29-1	-	CSVTALGRGRETQYF	TGCAGCGTTACGGCTCTAGGACGGGGGAGAGAGACCCAGTACTTC
-	TRBJ1-5	TRBV19	TRBD1	CASSIQGAGQPQHF	TGTGCCAGTAGTATACAGGGGGCAGGGCAGCCCCAGCATTTT
once	TRBJ1-1	TRBV11-3	-	CASSPDGVSTEAFF	TGTGCCAGCAGCCCCGACGGAGTATCCACTGAAGCTTTCTTT
once	TRBJ1-2	TRBV5-1	-	CASKVGTEANYGYTF	TGCGCCAGCAAAGTAGGAACGGAGGCCAACTATGGCTACACCTTC
-	TRBJ1-2	TRBV10-3	-	CAISDDRYYGYTF	TGTGCCATCAGTGATGACAGATATTATGGCTACACCTTC
-	TRBJ2-2	TRBV3-1/TRBV3-2	TRBD2	CARRPRGGGGRGGELFF	TGTGCCCGCCGCCCCCGCGGCGGGGGGGGGCGGGGCGGGGAGCTGTTTTTT
-	TRBJ1-1	TRBV2	TRBD1	CASSLTGGTEAFF	TGTGCCAGCAGTTTGACAGGGGGAACTGAAGCTTTCTTT
-	TRBJ2-1	TRBV28	TRBD1	CASSLILGTGEAHEQFF	TGTGCCAGCAGTTTAATACTGGGGACAGGGGAGGCACATGAGCAGTTCTTC
few	TRBJ2-1	TRBV30	-	CAWGRGNEQFF	TGTGCCTGGGGAAGAGGGAATGAGCAGTTCTTC
-	TRBJ1-6	TRBV5-1	-	CASSLDQGSYNSPLHF	TGCGCCAGCAGCTTAGATCAGGGCTCCTATAATTCACCCCTCCACTTT
-	TRBJ1-4	TRBV4-3	TRBD1	CASSRNRGWEKLFF	TGCGCCAGCAGCCGGAACAGGGGGTGGGAAAAACTGTTTTTT
once	TRBJ2-7	TRBV2	-	CASYLVVRDTSYEQYF	TGTGCCAGCTACTTAGTAGTCCGGGACACTTCCTACGAGCAGTACTTC
-	TRBJ1-2	TRBV5-1	-	CASSLGGGERGYTF	TGCGCCAGCAGCTTGGGAGGGGGTGAACGAGGCTACACCTTC
-	TRBJ2-5	TRBV5-1	-	CASSFRTRQETQYF	TGCGCCAGCAGCTTCCGGACTCGCCAAGAGACCCAGTACTTC
-	TRBJ1-1	TRBV2	TRBD1	CASIKRTGGENTEAFF	TGTGCCAGCATAAAAAGGACAGGGGGCGAAAACACTGAAGCTTTCTTT
-	TRBJ1-5	TRBV19	-	CASSMGRNNQPQHF	TGTGCCAGTAGTATGGGCAGAAACAATCAGCCCCAGCATTTT
-	TRBJ1-1	TRBV5-4	-	CASSLDVQGYTEAFF	TGTGCCAGCAGCTTGGACGTACAGGGCTACACTGAAGCTTTCTTT
-	TRBJ1-6	TRBV2	-	CASRQYVTDSPLHF	TGTGCCAGCAGGCAATACGTTACAGATTCACCCCTCCACTTT
once	TRBJ2-1	TRBV18	-	CASSLTPRGAHNEQFF	TGTGCCAGCTCACTAACCCCGCGCGGGGCGCACAATGAGCAGTTCTTC
-	TRBJ1-2	TRBV11-2	TRBD1	CASSQNRGGEGYTF	TGTGCCAGCAGCCAGAACAGGGGCGGGGAAGGCTACACCTTC
-	TRBJ2-5	TRBV6-5	TRBD1	CASSLRGPQETQYF	TGTGCCAGCAGTCTCAGGGGGCCCCAAGAGACCCAGTACTTC
-	TRBJ1-5	TRBV6-6	-	CASSYGQNQPQHF	TGTGCCAGCAGCTATGGACAAAATCAGCCCCAGCATTTT
few	TRBJ1-2	TRBV19	TRBD1	CASTSGGRYGYTF	TGTGCCAGTACCTCAGGGGGTAGGTATGGCTACACCTTC
-	TRBJ2-3	TRBV7-2	-	CASSLGGARTDTQYF	TGTGCCAGCAGCTTAGGGGGAGCCAGGACAGATACGCAGTATTTT
-	TRBJ2-5	TRBV24-1	-	CATSDRQGREETQYF	TGTGCCACCAGTGATCGACAGGGGAGGGAGGAGACCCAGTACTTC
-	TRBJ2-1	TRBV19	TRBD2	CASSFGGRAKSGNHEQFF	TGTGCCAGTAGTTTCGGCGGGAGGGCCAAATCAGGCAATCATGAGCAGTTCTTC
-	TRBJ1-4	TRBV6-5	-	CASSYSRFGGPEKLFF	TGTGCCAGCAGTTACTCGAGGTTCGGGGGGCCTGAAAAACTGTTTTTT
-	TRBJ1-1	TRBV19	TRBD1	CASSIVGQGVEAFF	TGTGCCAGTAGTATAGTAGGACAGGGGGTCGAAGCTTTCTTT
-	TRBJ1-1	TRBV5-1	TRBD1	CASSYGEGGYTEAFF	TGCGCCAGCAGCTATGGGGAAGGGGGCTACACTGAAGCTTTCTTT
-	TRBJ1-4	TRBV30	-	CAWSTKQGYEKLFF	TGTGCCTGGAGTACCAAACAGGGTTACGAAAAACTGTTTTTT
-	TRBJ2-7	TRBV5-1	-	CASSPGQSYEQYF	TGCGCCAGCAGCCCGGGTCAGAGCTACGAGCAGTACTTC
-	TRBJ2-7	TRBV11-2	-	CASSPWGAGAEQYF	TGTGCCAGCAGCCCCTGGGGGGCGGGAGCCGAGCAGTACTTC
once	TRBJ2-1	TRBV29-1	TRBD1	CSAGTGLGEQFF	TGCAGCGCTGGGACAGGGTTGGGCGAGCAGTTCTTC
-	TRBJ2-1	TRBV11-2	-	CASSLAGTYNEQFF	TGTGCCAGCAGCTTAGCTGGCACCTACAATGAGCAGTTCTTC
-	TRBJ2-7	TRBV5-6	TRBD2	CASSLRGAYEQYF	TGTGCCAGCAGCTTGCGGGGGGCCTACGAGCAGTACTTC
once	TRBJ2-1	TRBV6-1	-	CASSEGVYNEQFF	TGTGCCAGCAGTGAAGGAGTCTACAATGAGCAGTTCTTC
-	TRBJ2-5	TRBV29-1	-	CSVETGQAQETQYF	TGCAGCGTTGAAACTGGGCAGGCCCAAGAGACCCAGTACTTC
-	TRBJ1-1	TRBV7-8	-	CASSLPGEGAFF	TGTGCCAGCAGCCTCCCCGGGGAGGGAGCTTTCTTT
-	TRBJ1-6	TRBV11-2	-	CASSLLRGGGERGNSPLHF	TGTGCCAGCAGCCTACTCCGGGGGGGAGGGGAGAGAGGTAATTCACCCCTCCACTTT
-	TRBJ1-1	TRBV7-2	-	CASSLAATDTNTEAFF	TGTGCCAGCAGCTTAGCCGCGACCGACACTAACACTGAAGCTTTCTTT
-	TRBJ1-1	TRBV7-9	-	CASSLWAGLGNTEAFF	TGTGCCAGCAGCTTATGGGCGGGGCTCGGTAACACTGAAGCTTTCTTT
-	TRBJ2-7	TRBV5-5	-	CASSFTAGPTYEQYF	TGTGCCAGCAGCTTTACCGCGGGGCCAACCTACGAGCAGTACTTC
few	TRBJ1-1	TRBV29-1	-	CSVGIGGQNTEAFF	TGCAGCGTTGGAATCGGGGGGCAGAACACTGAAGCTTTCTTT
-	TRBJ1-3	TRBV29-1	-	CSVEAGGAEYSGNTIYF	TGCAGCGTTGAAGCCGGCGGGGCGGAATACTCTGGAAACACCATATATTTT
-	TRBJ1-6	TRBV9	TRBD1	CASSVGLGGTGSPLHF	TGTGCCAGCAGCGTAGGATTGGGGGGGACAGGTTCACCCCTCCACTTT
-	TRBJ2-7	TRBV12-3/TRBV12-4	-	CASSRGTYEQYF	TGTGCCAGCAGCAGAGGCACATACGAGCAGTACTTC
-	TRBJ2-6	TRBV18	TRBD1	CASSPGTGRGSGANVLTF	TGTGCCAGCTCACCAGGGACAGGCCGGGGTTCTGGGGCCAACGTCCTGACTTTC
once	TRBJ1-4	TRBV5-1	TRBD1	CASSAGQGVGEKLFF	TGCGCCAGCAGCGCCGGACAGGGGGTCGGGGAAAAACTGTTTTTT
-	TRBJ2-3	TRBV19	TRBD1	CASSKTGGGTDTQYF	TGTGCCAGTAGCAAGACAGGGGGCGGCACAGATACGCAGTATTTT
-	TRBJ2-7	TRBV28	TRBD1	CASSWDSQREQYF	TGTGCCAGCAGTTGGGACAGCCAGAGGGAGCAGTACTTC
-	TRBJ1-3	TRBV3-1/TRBV3-2	-	CASSQGQRNTIYF	TGTGCCAGCAGCCAAGGGCAGAGAAACACCATATATTTT
-	TRBJ2-1	TRBV6-2/TRBV6-3	TRBD2	CASSYSLAGGMRNEQFF	TGTGCCAGCAGTTACTCGCTAGCGGGAGGGATGCGTAATGAGCAGTTCTTC
-	TRBJ2-5	TRBV7-2	TRBD2	CASSLVLAGEETQYF	TGTGCCAGCAGCTTAGTACTAGCGGGGGAGGAGACCCAGTACTTC
few	TRBJ1-1	TRBV5-1	-	CASSLNSAPNTEAFF	TGCGCCAGCAGCTTGAACTCTGCTCCGAACACTGAAGCTTTCTTT
-	TRBJ1-5	TRBV2	-	CASSELGASNQPQHF	TGTGCCAGCAGTGAACTGGGGGCGAGCAATCAGCCCCAGCATTTT
few	TRBJ2-7	TRBV4-3	-	CASSQDRQGYEQYF	TGCGCCAGCAGCCAAGACAGGCAGGGCTACGAGCAGTACTTC
-	TRBJ1-2	TRBV28	TRBD1	CASSLWGTGRGNGYTF	TGTGCCAGCAGTTTATGGGGGACAGGGAGGGGGAATGGCTACACCTTC